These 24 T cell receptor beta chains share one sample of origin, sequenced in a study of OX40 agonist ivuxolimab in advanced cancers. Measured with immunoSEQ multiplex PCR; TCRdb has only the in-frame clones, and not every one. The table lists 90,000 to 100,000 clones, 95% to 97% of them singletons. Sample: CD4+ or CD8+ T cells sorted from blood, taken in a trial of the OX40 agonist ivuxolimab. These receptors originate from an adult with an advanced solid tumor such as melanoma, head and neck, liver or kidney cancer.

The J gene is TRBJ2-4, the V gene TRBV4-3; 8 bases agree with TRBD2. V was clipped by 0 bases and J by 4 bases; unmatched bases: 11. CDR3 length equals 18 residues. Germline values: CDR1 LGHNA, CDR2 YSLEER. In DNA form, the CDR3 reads TGCGCCAGCAGCCAAGATCTAGAGCGGGAGATTCCTAAAAACATTCAGTACTTC. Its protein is CASSQDLEREIPKNIQYF.

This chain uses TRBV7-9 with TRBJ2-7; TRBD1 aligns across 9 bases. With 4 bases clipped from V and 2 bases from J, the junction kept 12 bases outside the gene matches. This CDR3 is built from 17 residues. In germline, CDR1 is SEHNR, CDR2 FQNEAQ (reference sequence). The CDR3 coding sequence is TGTGCCAGCAGCTCCACGGCGTCGACAGGGGGGGCCTACGAGCAGTACTTC. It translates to CASSSTASTGGAYEQYF.

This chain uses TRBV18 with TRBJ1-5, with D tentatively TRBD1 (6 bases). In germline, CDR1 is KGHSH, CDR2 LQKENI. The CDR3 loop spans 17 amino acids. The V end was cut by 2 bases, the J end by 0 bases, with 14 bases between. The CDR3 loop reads CASSPDQGSYSNQPQHF. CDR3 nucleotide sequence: TGTGCCAGCTCACCAGATCAGGGGTCTTATAGCAATCAGCCCCAGCATTTT.

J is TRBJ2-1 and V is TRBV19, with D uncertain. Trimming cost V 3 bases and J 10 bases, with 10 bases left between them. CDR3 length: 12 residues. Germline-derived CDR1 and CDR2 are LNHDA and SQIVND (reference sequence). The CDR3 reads CASSISQDEQFF. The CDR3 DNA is TGTGCCAGTAGTATCTCGCAGGACGAGCAGTTCTTC.

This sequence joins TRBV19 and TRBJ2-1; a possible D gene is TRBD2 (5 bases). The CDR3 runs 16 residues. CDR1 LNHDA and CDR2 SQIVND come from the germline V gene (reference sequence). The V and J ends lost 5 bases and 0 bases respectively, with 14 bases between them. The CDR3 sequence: CASSWVAPSSYNEQFF. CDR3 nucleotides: TGTGCCAGTAGTTGGGTAGCGCCAAGCTCCTACAATGAGCAGTTCTTC.

CDR3 in DNA: TGTGCCAGCAGCGTGTTTTCGCGGGGGTCCTCTGGGGCCAACGTCCTGACTTTC. Translation: CASSVFSRGSSGANVLTF. The chain combines TRBV9 with TRBJ2-6, with 7 nucleotides matching TRBD2. The germline CDR1 and CDR2 sequences are SGDLS and YYNGEE. The CDR3 has 18 residues. J gave up 0 bases and V 2 bases, and 8 bases lay outside the gene matches. Full variable domain (outside the CDR3, taken from reference TRBV9 and TRBJ2-6): DSGVTQTPKHLITATGQRVTLRCSPRSGDLSVYWYQQSLDQGLQFLIQYYNGEERAKGNILERFSAQQFPDLHSELNLSSLELGDSALYFCASSVFSRGSSGANVLTFGAGSRLTVL.

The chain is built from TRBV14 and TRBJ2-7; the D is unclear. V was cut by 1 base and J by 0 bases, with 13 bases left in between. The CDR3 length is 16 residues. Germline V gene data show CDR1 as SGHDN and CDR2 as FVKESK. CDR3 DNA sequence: TGTGCCAGCAGCCAAGTAGGACGCCTGAGCTCCTACGAGCAGTACTTC. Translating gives CASSQVGRLSSYEQYF.

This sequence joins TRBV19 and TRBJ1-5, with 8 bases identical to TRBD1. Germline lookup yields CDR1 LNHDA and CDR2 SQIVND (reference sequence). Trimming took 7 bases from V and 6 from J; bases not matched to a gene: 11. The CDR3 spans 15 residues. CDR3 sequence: CASNTGQGKVQPQHF. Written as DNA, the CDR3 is TGTGCCAGTAACACAGGACAGGGAAAGGTTCAGCCCCAGCATTTT.

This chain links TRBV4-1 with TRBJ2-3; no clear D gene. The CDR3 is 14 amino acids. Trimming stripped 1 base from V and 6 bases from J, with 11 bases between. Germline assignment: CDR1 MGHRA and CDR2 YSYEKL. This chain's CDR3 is CASSQGPLVDTQYF. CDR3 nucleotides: TGCGCCAGCAGCCAAGGGCCACTGGTGGATACGCAGTATTTT.

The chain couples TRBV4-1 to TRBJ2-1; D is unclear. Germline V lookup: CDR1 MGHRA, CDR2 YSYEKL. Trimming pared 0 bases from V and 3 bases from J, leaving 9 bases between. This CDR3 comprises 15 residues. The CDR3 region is CASSQDLDDYNEQFF. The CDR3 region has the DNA TGCGCCAGCAGCCAAGATCTGGACGACTACAATGAGCAGTTCTTC.

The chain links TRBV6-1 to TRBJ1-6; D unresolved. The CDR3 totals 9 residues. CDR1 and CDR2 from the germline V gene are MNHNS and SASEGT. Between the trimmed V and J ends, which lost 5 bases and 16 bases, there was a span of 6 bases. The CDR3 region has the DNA TGTGCCAGCAGTCAGCCACTCCACTTT. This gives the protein CASSQPLHF.

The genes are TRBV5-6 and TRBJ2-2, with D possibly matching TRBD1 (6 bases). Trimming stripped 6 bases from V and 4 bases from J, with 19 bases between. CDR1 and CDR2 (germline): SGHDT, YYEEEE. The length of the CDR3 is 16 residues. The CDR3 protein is CASTPIGQSSTGELFF. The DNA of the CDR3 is TGTGCCAGCACCCCTATCGGACAGTCATCCACCGGGGAGCTGTTTTTT.

CDR3 nucleotide sequence: TGTGCCAGCAGCCCCGCAGGGGGCTGGGCGGGCACTGAAGCTTTCTTT. It encodes CASSPAGGWAGTEAFF. The genes are TRBV14 and TRBJ1-1, with 8 bases aligning to TRBD1. This CDR3 region has 16 residues. The junction had 11 bases not matched to a gene; V was cut back by 4 bases and J by 4 bases. Germline V gene sequence: CDR1 SGHDN, CDR2 FVKESK.

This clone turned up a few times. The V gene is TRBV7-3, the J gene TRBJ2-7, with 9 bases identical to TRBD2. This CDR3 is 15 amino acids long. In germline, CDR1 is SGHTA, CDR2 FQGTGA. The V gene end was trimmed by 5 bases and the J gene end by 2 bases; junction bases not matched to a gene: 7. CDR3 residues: CASSAGGGAPYEQYF. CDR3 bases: TGTGCCAGCAGCGCGGGCGGGGGGGCCCCCTACGAGCAGTACTTC.

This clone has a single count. The CDR3 spells CASSPTGIQETQYF. CDR3 DNA sequence: TGTGCCAGCAGTCCGACCGGGATCCAAGAGACCCAGTACTTC. The chain couples TRBV6-6 to TRBJ2-5, with D perhaps matching TRBD2 (5 bases). Germline lookup yields CDR1 MNHNY and CDR2 SVGAGI (reference sequence). Trimming took off 5 bases at V and 1 base at J, with 11 bases between the two ends. The CDR3 consists of 14 residues.

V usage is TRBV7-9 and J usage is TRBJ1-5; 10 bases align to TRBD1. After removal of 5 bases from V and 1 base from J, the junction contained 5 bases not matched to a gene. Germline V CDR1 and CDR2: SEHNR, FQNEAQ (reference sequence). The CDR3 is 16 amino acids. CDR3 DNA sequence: TGTGCCAGCAGCCAGACAGGGGGCGCGAGCAATCAGCCCCAGCATTTT. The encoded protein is CASSQTGGASNQPQHF.

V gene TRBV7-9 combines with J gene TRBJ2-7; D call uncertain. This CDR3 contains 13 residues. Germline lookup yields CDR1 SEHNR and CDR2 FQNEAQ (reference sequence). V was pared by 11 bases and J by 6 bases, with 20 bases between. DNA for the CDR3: TGTGCCTGCTCCTCTACTCTACGTGGCGAGCAGTACTTC. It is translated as CACSSTLRGEQYF. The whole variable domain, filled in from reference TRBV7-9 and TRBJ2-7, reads DTGVSQNPRHKITKRGQNVTFRCDPISEHNRLYWYRQTLGQGPEFLTYFQNEAQLEKSRLLSDRFSAERPKGSFSTLEIQRTEQGDSAMYLCACSSTLRGEQYFGPGTRLTVT.

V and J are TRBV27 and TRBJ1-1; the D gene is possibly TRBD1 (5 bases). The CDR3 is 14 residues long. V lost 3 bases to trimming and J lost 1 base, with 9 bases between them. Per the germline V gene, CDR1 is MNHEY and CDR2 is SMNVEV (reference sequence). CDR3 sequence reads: CASSFGAANTEAFF. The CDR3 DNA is TGTGCCAGCAGTTTCGGGGCGGCGAACACTGAAGCTTTCTTT.

CDR3 amino acids: CASSPHHSVHEQYF. The CDR3 DNA sequence: TGTGCCAGCAGCCCCCACCATTCCGTGCACGAGCAGTACTTC. This chain uses TRBV7-8 with TRBJ2-7; D is unresolved. Germline V CDR1 and CDR2: SGHVS, FQNEAQ. Trimming cost V 5 bases and J 5 bases, with 16 bases left between them. CDR3 length equals 14 residues.

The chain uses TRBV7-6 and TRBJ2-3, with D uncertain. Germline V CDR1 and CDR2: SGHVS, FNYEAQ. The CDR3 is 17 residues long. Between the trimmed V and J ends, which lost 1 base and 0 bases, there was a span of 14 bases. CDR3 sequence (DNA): TGTGCCAGCAGCTTAGGCCCCCTGACCACGAGCACAGATACGCAGTATTTT. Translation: CASSLGPLTTSTDTQYF.

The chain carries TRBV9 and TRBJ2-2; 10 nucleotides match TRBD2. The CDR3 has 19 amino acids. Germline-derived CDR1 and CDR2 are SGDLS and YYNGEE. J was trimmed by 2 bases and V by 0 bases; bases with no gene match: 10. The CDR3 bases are TGTGCCAGCAGCGTAGCCCCAGACCTAGCGGGGGTTAACACCGGGGAGCTGTTTTTT. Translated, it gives CASSVAPDLAGVNTGELFF.

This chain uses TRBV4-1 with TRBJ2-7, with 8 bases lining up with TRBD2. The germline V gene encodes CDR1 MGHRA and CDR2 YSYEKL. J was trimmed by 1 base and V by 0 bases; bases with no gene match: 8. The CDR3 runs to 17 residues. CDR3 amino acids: CASSQDEDSGSSYEQYF. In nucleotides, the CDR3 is TGCGCCAGCAGCCAAGATGAAGACAGCGGGAGTTCCTACGAGCAGTACTTC.

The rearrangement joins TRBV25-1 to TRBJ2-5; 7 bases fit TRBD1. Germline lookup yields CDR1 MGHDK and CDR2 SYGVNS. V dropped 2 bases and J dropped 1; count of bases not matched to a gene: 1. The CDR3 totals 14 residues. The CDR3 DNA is TGTGCCAGCAGTGAAACAGGGGTCCAAGAGACCCAGTACTTC. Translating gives CASSETGVQETQYF.

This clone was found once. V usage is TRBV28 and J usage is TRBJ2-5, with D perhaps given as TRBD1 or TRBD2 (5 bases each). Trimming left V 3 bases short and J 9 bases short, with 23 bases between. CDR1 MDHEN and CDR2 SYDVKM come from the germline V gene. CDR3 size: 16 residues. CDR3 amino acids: CASSFEGFRKKVAQYF. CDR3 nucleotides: TGTGCCAGCAGTTTTGAGGGGTTTCGGAAAAAAGTCGCCCAGTACTTC.